A selection of T cell receptor beta chains follows, all from one sample in a study of identical twins. TCRdb itself ran the 5' RACE reads through MiXCR, one entry per CDR3 protein. The table has 300,000 to 400,000 distinct CDR3 sequences, 9% to 10% seen once. Sample: naive T cells sorted from blood. The receptors here all came from a woman between 50 and 59 years old in good health. The CDR3 runs from the conserved cysteine through the conserved F or W. The order of the fields is J gene, V gene, clone size, D gene, CDR3 DNA, CDR3 protein. A D gene is named only where the DNA matches it firmly. Not all rows give a size; the values are once, few, many and, for expanded clones, a class.

TRBJ2-5,TRBV29-1,.,.,TGCAGCGTGGGCCTAGCGATGGAGACCCAGTACTTC,CSVGLAMETQYF
TRBJ2-3,TRBV7-9,.,TRBD2,TGTGCCAGCAGCCCCAGCCCCCATCACCCGGGACTAGCGGGAGCCCCGGATTACACAGATACGCAGTATTTT,CASSPSPHHPGLAGAPDYTDTQYF
TRBJ2-7,TRBV6-1,few,.,TGTGCCAGCAGTGAGTCGAGCCGTGTTGGGTACTTC,CASSESSRVGYF
TRBJ1-2,TRBV6-1,few,.,TGTGCCAGCAGTGTTCGGGCAGCCGAGCCCTATGGCTACACCTTC,CASSVRAAEPYGYTF
TRBJ2-7,TRBV7-9,.,.,TGTGCCAGCAGCTGGGACATCTCCTACGAGCAGTACTTC,CASSWDISYEQYF
TRBJ1-1,TRBV6-1,few,.,TGTGCCAGCAGTGAAAGGCGGAACACTGAAGCTTTCTTT,CASSERRNTEAFF
TRBJ2-5,TRBV24-1,.,.,TGTGCCACCAGTGATTACAGAGGAGAGACCCAGTACTTC,CATSDYRGETQYF
TRBJ1-1,TRBV27,few,.,TGTGCCAGCAACACCGGGACAAAGAACACTGAAGCTTTCTTT,CASNTGTKNTEAFF
TRBJ2-1,TRBV27,.,.,TGTGTCAGTAGTGGTGAGCAGTTCTTC,CVSSGEQFF
TRBJ2-3,TRBV4-1,many,TRBD2,TGCGCCAGCAGCTCTTTAGCGGGAGGCCTCCCTCGTCGTAATACGCAGTATTTT,CASSSLAGGLPRRNTQYF
TRBJ2-1,TRBV20-1,many,TRBD2,TGCAGTGCTAGTAGCGGGAGTAATGAGCAGTTCTTC,CSASSGSNEQFF
TRBJ2-5,TRBV20-1,.,.,TGCAGTGTTAAGGGAGGTCAAGAGACCCAGTACTTC,CSVKGGQETQYF
TRBJ1-2,TRBV6-5,few,.,TGTGCCAGCAGTCTCAGGTGGGGCTATGGCTACACCTTC,CASSLRWGYGYTF
TRBJ1-1,TRBV2,few,TRBD1,TGTGCCAGCAGACACAAAATGGGGACAGGCACGAACACTGAAGCTTTCTTT,CASRHKMGTGTNTEAFF
TRBJ2-1,TRBV9,.,TRBD2,TGTGCCAGCAGCGTAGGCCCTAGCGGGAGGGTAGATGAGCAGTTCTTC,CASSVGPSGRVDEQFF
TRBJ1-5,TRBV4-1,.,TRBD1,TGCGCCAGCAGCCCTAATAGGGGACAGGGGAGTGGGCCCCAGCATTTT,CASSPNRGQGSGPQHF
TRBJ2-3,TRBV3-1,few,TRBD2,TGTGCCAGCAGCCAAACGACTAGCGGGAGTGCAGATACGCAGTATTTT,CASSQTTSGSADTQYF
TRBJ2-2,TRBV24-1,.,.,TGTGCCACCAGTGATTTGGTCGGGGAGCTGTTTTTT,CATSDLVGELFF
TRBJ2-7,TRBV6-5,.,.,TGTGCCAGCAGTTACCCGGGGGCAGGGGGGTCCTACGAGCAGTACTTC,CASSYPGAGGSYEQYF
TRBJ1-3,TRBV30,.,.,TGTGCCTGGAGAACCCCTGGAAACACCATATATTTT,CAWRTPGNTIYF
TRBJ2-1,TRBV14,.,.,TGTGCCAGCAGCCACCGACAGAGCTCCTACAATGAGCAGTTCTTC,CASSHRQSSYNEQFF
TRBJ2-5,TRBV28,.,TRBD1,TGTGCCAGCACCCCTTTTACAGGGGGTGAGACCCAGTACTTC,CASTPFTGGETQYF
TRBJ2-4,TRBV6-2/TRBV6-3,.,TRBD1,TGTGCCAGCACCCAAAAATGGACAGGGACAATAGCCAAAAACATTCAGTACTTC,CASTQKWTGTIAKNIQYF
TRBJ2-7,TRBV2,.,.,TGTGCCAGCAGCGTCCCACTTGGGTCCTACGAGCAGTACTTC,CASSVPLGSYEQYF
TRBJ2-3,TRBV27,.,.,TGTGCCAGCAGCCGCGGGGGCGGGAGCGGAACAGATACGCAGTATTTT,CASSRGGGSGTDTQYF
TRBJ2-5,TRBV28,.,TRBD2,TGTGCCAGCAGTTTCCATCGCGGGAGGGCCCGGGCAGAGACCCAGTACTTC,CASSFHRGRARAETQYF
TRBJ2-3,TRBV29-1,.,TRBD2,TGCAGCGTTGTCACTAGCGGGAGTAGCACAGATACGCAGTATTTT,CSVVTSGSSTDTQYF
TRBJ2-5,TRBV7-9,few,.,TGTGCCAGCAGCTTCGCTCGGGCCCAAGAGACCCAGTACTTC,CASSFARAQETQYF
TRBJ2-4,TRBV21-1,.,.,TGTGCCAGCAGCAAATTGAGATGGACAGGGGTTTACATTCAGTACTTC,CASSKLRWTGVYIQYF
TRBJ1-2,TRBV28,.,.,TGTGCCAGCAGGCAACGTGGGGGGTTTAGTTATGGCTACACCTTC,CASRQRGGFSYGYTF
TRBJ2-3,TRBV12-3/TRBV12-4,many,.,TGTGCCAGCATCCAAGAGCGGAGCAGCACAGATACGCAGTATTTT,CASIQERSSTDTQYF
TRBJ2-1,TRBV14,few,TRBD2,TGTGCCAGCAGCCAATCTATAGGGACTAGCCGCAATGAGCAGTTCTTC,CASSQSIGTSRNEQFF
TRBJ2-5,TRBV5-7,.,.,TGTGCCAGCAACCTCTCGGTGCGGGAGACCCAGTACTTC,CASNLSVRETQYF
TRBJ2-7,TRBV5-1,.,.,TGCGCCAGCAGCTTGGGCGGGACGACGGCTAACGAGCAGTACTTC,CASSLGGTTANEQYF
TRBJ1-1,TRBV5-1,few,TRBD1,TGCGCCAGCAGCTGGGGGGTGGGACAGAGCTACACTGAAGCTTTCTTT,CASSWGVGQSYTEAFF
TRBJ2-1,TRBV7-8,.,TRBD2,TGTGCCAGCAGCTTAGCCCGACTAGCGGGAGGCCGGGAGCAGTTCTTC,CASSLARLAGGREQFF
TRBJ2-7,TRBV20-1,few,.,TGCAGTGCTAGAGATAGTCGACTGCCAGTCGGCGAGCAGTACTTC,CSARDSRLPVGEQYF
TRBJ2-5,TRBV24-1,.,.,TGTGCCACCAGTGACCCTCTCGGGACGGATGAAGAGACCCAGTACTTC,CATSDPLGTDEETQYF
TRBJ1-2,TRBV20-1,.,.,TGCAGTGCTAGAGATAGGGCCCGGGGCAACTATGGCTACACCTTC,CSARDRARGNYGYTF
TRBJ2-7,TRBV5-6,few,TRBD1,TGTGCCAGCAGCCTAGGGGACAGATACTACGAGCAGTACTTC,CASSLGDRYYEQYF
TRBJ2-1,TRBV4-1,.,.,TGCGCCAGCAGCACCCCTTCGGGAGACTCCTACAATGAGCAGTTCTTC,CASSTPSGDSYNEQFF
TRBJ2-5,TRBV6-2/TRBV6-3,.,TRBD2,TGTGCCAGCAGTTGGGCTAGCGGATCCCAAGAGACCCAGTACTTC,CASSWASGSQETQYF
TRBJ2-1,TRBV5-1,many,.,TGCGCCAGCAGCGTCCCATACAATGAGCAGTTCTTC,CASSVPYNEQFF
TRBJ2-7,TRBV12-3/TRBV12-4,many,.,TGTGCCAGCAGTTTTATCCATGGGCAAGTGGGATTC,CASSFIHGQVGF
TRBJ2-2,TRBV24-1,few,TRBD1,TGTGCCACCAGTGATGTCGACAGGGGCGGCACCGGGGAGCTGTTTTTT,CATSDVDRGGTGELFF
TRBJ2-6,TRBV12-3/TRBV12-4,.,.,TGTGCCAGCTACCTGAGCTCTGGGGCCAACGTCCTGACTTTC,CASYLSSGANVLTF
TRBJ2-5,TRBV11-3,many,TRBD1,TGTGCCAGCAGCTTCGACAGGGTGGGGACCCAGTACTTC,CASSFDRVGTQYF
TRBJ2-7,TRBV7-9,many,TRBD2,TGTGCCAGCAGCGGCACTATGGGACTACGTCCCTACGAGCAGTACTTC,CASSGTMGLRPYEQYF
TRBJ1-1,TRBV10-3,many,TRBD1,TGTGCCATCAGGGAACAGGGGACTGAAGCTTTCTTT,CAIREQGTEAFF